This T cell receptor (beta chain) was profiled in a study of blood T cell repertoires in COVID-19. CDR3 length: 13 residues. CDR1 is MDHEN and CDR2 is SYDVKM in the germline V gene. Trimming took off 6 bases at V and 5 bases at J, with 8 bases between the two ends. Produced via immunoSEQ multiplex PCR; TCRdb's table is partial and in-frame only. This sample has tens of thousands of clones; about 89% occur once, and the top ten carry approximately 7.4%. Sequences were obtained from peripheral blood. V is TRBV28 and J is TRBJ1-6; D is uncertain. This receptor was taken from a human donor with acute or convalescent COVID-19. The donor label of this sample is uncertain. CDR3 DNA: TGTGCCAGCAGCTCGCCAGATAATTCACCCCTCCACTTT. This encodes CASSSPDNSPLHF.